This is a list of T cell receptor beta chains from one sample in a study of blood T cell repertoires in COVID-19. Some clones are missing from TCRdb's copy, which holds only in-frame ones; the method was immunoSEQ multiplex PCR. The table has roughly 440,000 clones, approximately 90% seen once; the top ten hold over 10%. The sample taken for sequencing was peripheral blood. The receptors here all came from a woman between 50 and 59 years old with COVID-19, enrolled during active disease. The CDR3 runs from the conserved cysteine through the conserved F or W. Fields, in order: D gene, V gene, J gene, clone size, CDR3 DNA, CDR3 protein. A D gene is named only where the DNA matches it firmly. Size is stated for part of the rows, as once, few or many counts, or as a class when the clone is expanded.

>.|TRBV4-2|TRBJ2-3|.
TGTGCCAGCAGCCAAGATCGGGGAGCAACAGATACGCAGTATTTT
CASSQDRGATDTQYF
>TRBD1|TRBV28|TRBJ1-2|once
TGTGCCAGCAGTTTGGACGTGTCGGGGACAGGCATAAATCCTAACTATGGCTACACCTTC
CASSLDVSGTGINPNYGYTF
>TRBD2|TRBV5-4|TRBJ2-3|once
TGTGCCAGCAGCCCCGGGGAAAGCGGGGGGGTGTATACGCAGTATTTT
CASSPGESGGVYTQYF
>.|TRBV7-3|TRBJ1-2|.
TGTGCCAGCAGCTCCAGGGGCTTCTCACCCAGCCCTTCTAACTATGGCTACACCTTC
CASSSRGFSPSPSNYGYTF
>TRBD1|TRBV5-1|TRBJ1-1|few
TGCGCCAGCAGCTTGACAGGGGCGGCGGTAGTAGCTTTCTTT
CASSLTGAAVVAFF
>TRBD1|TRBV5-1|TRBJ1-3|.
TGCGCCAGCAGGCCGGGACAGGGAGTCGCAGGGGATGGAAACACCATATATTTT
CASRPGQGVAGDGNTIYF
>.|TRBV12-2|TRBJ2-7|few
TGTGCAAGTCGCTTAGGAGGAGTACTAGCGGGCTCACAACCTTACGAGCAGTACTTC
CASRLGGVLAGSQPYEQYF
>TRBD1|TRBV6-5|TRBJ1-5|.
TGTGCCAGCGGCAGGGGGTCGGGACAGCCCCAGCATTTT
CASGRGSGQPQHF
>.|TRBV5-1|TRBJ2-5|.
TGCGCCAGCAGCTCCGACAGCCACGCGGAGACCCAGTACTTC
CASSSDSHAETQYF
>.|TRBV5-1|TRBJ1-2|once
TGCGCCAGCAGCCTGTCCCCGTCTATTAACTATGGCTACACCTTC
CASSLSPSINYGYTF
>TRBD1|TRBV3-1/TRBV3-2|TRBJ2-7|.
TGTGCCAGCAGCCAACTACAGGGGGCGATGTACGAGCAGTACTTC
CASSQLQGAMYEQYF
>TRBD2|TRBV2|TRBJ2-7|once
TGTGCCAGCAGTGAACGGGGGGGTCGTTCAAACGAGCAGTACTTC
CASSERGGRSNEQYF
>TRBD1|TRBV6-5|TRBJ1-1|.
TGTGCCAGCAGTACGGGACAGGGTGGAGCTTTCTTT
CASSTGQGGAFF
>TRBD1|TRBV6-6|TRBJ1-1|.
TGTGCCAGCAGTCCAGGACAGGGGGACGGCACTGAAGCTTTCTTT
CASSPGQGDGTEAFF
>.|TRBV14|TRBJ1-1|.
TGTGCCAGCAGCCATGGACTGAGCACTGAAGCTTTCTTT
CASSHGLSTEAFF
>TRBD2|TRBV3-1/TRBV3-2|TRBJ2-3|.
TGTGCCAGCAGCCAAGATCCCACTTATCGGACTAGCCGGAGCACAGATACGCAGTATTTT
CASSQDPTYRTSRSTDTQYF
>TRBD1|TRBV7-9|TRBJ1-1|.
TGTGCCAGCAGCACCTCAGGGGGGAACACTGAAGCTTTCTTT
CASSTSGGNTEAFF
>.|TRBV21-1|TRBJ2-7|.
TGTGCCAGCAGCCCTACGGGTGGTCTGAAGTACTTC
CASSPTGGLKYF
>TRBD1|TRBV19|TRBJ2-5|.
TGTGCCAGTAGTGGGGCTCATACAGGGGGCCAAGAGACCCAGTACTTC
CASSGAHTGGQETQYF
>.|TRBV2|TRBJ1-4|.
TGTGCCAGCAGTGATGCGCGGCGGGCTAATGAAAAACTGTTTTTT
CASSDARRANEKLFF
>.|TRBV14|TRBJ1-2|.
TGTGCCAGCAGCCACCTCAAGGGGTATTATGGCTACACCTTC
CASSHLKGYYGYTF
>.|TRBV30|TRBJ2-5|.
TGTGCCTTGGCCTGGGCCGACCTGGAGACCCAGTACTTC
CALAWADLETQYF
>.|TRBV18|TRBJ1-2|.
TGTGCCAGCTCACCAAACAAGATTTCTAACTATGGCTACACCTTC
CASSPNKISNYGYTF